This TCR beta chain was found in a study of post-analysis software for immune sequencing data. Study overall: Relapsing-remitting, secondary progressive and progressive-relapsing multiple sclerosis courses were included. General observations from the study: Multiple sclerosis patients had significantly lower normalized Chao1 diversity than controls. In patients, about 5 TRBV segments were more frequent than in controls, with TRBV5-6, TRBV5-1 and TRBV20-1 among them. Co-batched samples clustered tightly together by F measure.

Between the trimmed V and J ends, which lost 2 bases and 3 bases, there was a span of 2 bases. The CDR3 consists of 11 residues. TCR beta cDNA libraries had unique molecular identifiers. Out of 1 to 10 million T cells, hundreds of thousands of cDNA molecules were generated. TCRdb re-derived calls from the PCR reads in MiXCR, one entry per CDR3 protein. The sample lists about 430,000 distinct CDR3 sequences, 35% to 45% occurring once. This clonotype was detected ten times or more. Its target is unknown. The sequenced sample consisted of blood. The clonotype comes from a girl between 2 and 10 years old with multiple sclerosis. This chain links TRBV12-3 or TRBV12-4 with TRBJ2-7; no clear D. The CDR3 here is CASSLHYEQYF. In DNA, the CDR3 is TGTGCCAGCAGTTTACACTACGAGCAGTACTTC.